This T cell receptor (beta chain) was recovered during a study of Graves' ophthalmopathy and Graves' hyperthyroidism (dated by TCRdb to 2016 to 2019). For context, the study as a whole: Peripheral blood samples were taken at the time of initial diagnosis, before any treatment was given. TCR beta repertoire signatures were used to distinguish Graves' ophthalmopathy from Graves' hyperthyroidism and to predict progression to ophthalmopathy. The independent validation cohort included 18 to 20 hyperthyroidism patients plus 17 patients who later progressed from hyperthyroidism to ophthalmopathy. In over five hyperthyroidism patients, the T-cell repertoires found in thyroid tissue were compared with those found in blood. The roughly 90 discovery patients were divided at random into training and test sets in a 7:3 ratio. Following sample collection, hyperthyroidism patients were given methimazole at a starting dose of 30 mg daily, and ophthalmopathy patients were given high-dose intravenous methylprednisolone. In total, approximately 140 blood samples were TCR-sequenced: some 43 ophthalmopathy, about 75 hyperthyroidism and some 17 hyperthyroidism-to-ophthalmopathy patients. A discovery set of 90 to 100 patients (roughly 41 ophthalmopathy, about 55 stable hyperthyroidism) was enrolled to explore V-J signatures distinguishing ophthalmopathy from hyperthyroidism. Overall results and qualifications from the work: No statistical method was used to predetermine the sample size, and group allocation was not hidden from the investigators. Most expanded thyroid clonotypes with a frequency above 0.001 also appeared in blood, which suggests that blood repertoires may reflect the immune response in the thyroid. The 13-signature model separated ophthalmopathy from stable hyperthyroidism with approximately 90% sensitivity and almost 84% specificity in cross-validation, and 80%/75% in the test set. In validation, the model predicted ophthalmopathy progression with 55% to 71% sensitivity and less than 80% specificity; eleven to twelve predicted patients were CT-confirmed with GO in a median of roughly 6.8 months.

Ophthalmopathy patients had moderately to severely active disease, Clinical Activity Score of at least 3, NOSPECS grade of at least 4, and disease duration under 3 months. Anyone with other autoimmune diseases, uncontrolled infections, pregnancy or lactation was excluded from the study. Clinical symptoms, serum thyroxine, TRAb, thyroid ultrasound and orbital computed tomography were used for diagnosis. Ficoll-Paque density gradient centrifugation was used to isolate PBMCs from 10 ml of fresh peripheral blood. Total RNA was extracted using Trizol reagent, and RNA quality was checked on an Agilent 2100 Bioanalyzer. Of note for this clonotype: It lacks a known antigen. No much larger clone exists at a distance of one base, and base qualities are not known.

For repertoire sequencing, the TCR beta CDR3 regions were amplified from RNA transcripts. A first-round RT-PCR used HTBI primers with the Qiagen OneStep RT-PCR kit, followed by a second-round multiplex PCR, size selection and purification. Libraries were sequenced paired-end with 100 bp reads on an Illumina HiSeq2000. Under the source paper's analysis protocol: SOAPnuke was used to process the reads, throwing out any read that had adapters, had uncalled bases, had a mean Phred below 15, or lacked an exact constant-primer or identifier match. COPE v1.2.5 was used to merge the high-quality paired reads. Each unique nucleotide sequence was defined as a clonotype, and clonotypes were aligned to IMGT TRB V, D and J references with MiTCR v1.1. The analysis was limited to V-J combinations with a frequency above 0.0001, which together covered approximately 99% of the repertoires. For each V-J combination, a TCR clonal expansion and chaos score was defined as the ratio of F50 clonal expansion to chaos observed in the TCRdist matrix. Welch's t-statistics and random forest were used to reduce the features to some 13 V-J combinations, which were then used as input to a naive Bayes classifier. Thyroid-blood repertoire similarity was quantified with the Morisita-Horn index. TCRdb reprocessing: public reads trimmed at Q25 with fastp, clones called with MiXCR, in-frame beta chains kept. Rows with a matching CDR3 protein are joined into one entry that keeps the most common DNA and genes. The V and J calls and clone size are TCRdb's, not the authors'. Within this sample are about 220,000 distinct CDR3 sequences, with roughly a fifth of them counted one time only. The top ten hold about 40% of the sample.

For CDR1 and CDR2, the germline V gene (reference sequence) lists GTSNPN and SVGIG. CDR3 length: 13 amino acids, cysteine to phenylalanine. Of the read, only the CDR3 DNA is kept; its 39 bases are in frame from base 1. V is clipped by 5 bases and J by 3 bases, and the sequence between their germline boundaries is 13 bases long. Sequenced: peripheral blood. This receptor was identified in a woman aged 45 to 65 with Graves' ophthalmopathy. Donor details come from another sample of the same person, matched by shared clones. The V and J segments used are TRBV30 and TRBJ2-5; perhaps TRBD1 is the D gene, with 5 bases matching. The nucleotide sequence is TGTGCCTGGGACCTGGGCAGGGAAGAGACCCAGTACTTC. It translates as CAWDLGREETQYF.